Sequencing of this T cell receptor beta chain was carried out in a study of identical twins. Study conclusions and caveats: The study found excess low generation probability among twin-shared out-of-frame alpha sequences. Abundant beta clonotypes from cord blood had fewer insertions, unlike memory repertoires, which showed none.

Healthy Caucasians provided all donations. The CDR3 consists of 22 residues. The V and J ends lost 0 bases and 6 bases, in that order; junction bases with no gene match: 24. Germline-derived CDR1 and CDR2 are SGDLS and YYNGEE. Notes on this clonotype: Its antigen is still unknown.

After template switching added a universal primer site, the resulting cDNA carried unique molecular identifiers. Each CDR3 protein is one row after TCRdb ran MiXCR on the 5' RACE reads. The profile shows approximately 490,000 distinct CDR3 sequences, about 22% of them singletons. The same data also contributed to another study, on yellow fever vaccine responses in identical twins.

The chain has TRBV9 and TRBJ2-2, with TRBD1 matching 9 bases. The clonotype was recovered from a woman between 18 and 30 years old in good health. Sequencing was performed on CD4+ T cells sorted from blood. CDR3 coding DNA: TGTGCCAGCAGCGTAGGATACTACAACTTGAAACCGGGACAGGGAAGGTCCGGGGAGCTGTTTTTT. It yields the protein CASSVGYYNLKPGQGRSGELFF.